A single sample is the source of the 24 T cell receptor beta chains below, sequenced in a study of spatial heterogeneity in lung cancer. Described time point: blood at routine non-recurrence follow-up after resection. One entry per CDR3 protein results from TCRdb running MiXCR on the 5' RACE reads. The data contain 43,000 or so distinct CDR3 sequences, about an eighth of them singletons. The sample consisted of PBMCs, taken at follow-up. These receptors all come from a male donor with early-stage non-small cell lung cancer.

The table lists this clonotype with many counts. This sequence joins TRBV10-3 and TRBJ2-1; 8 nucleotides line up with TRBD1. There are 15 residues in the CDR3. V lost 5 bases and J lost 5; bases outside the gene matches: 8. The V gene's germline CDR1 is ENHRY and CDR2 SYGVKD. This CDR3 is CAISTGQAKNNEQFF. CDR3 DNA sequence: TGTGCCATCAGTACGGGACAGGCGAAGAACAATGAGCAGTTCTTC.

This clonotype was counted ten times or more. The chain employs TRBV9 and TRBJ2-2; 10 bases map to TRBD2. The CDR3 runs 18 residues. J lost 3 bases, V lost 2 bases, and 10 bases had no gene match. The germline gives CDR1 SGDLS, CDR2 YYNGEE. This CDR3 is CASSVTVLAGGYTGELFF. The CDR3 DNA reads TGTGCCAGCAGCGTCACAGTTTTAGCGGGAGGATACACCGGGGAGCTGTTTTTT.

This sequence joins TRBV28 and TRBJ2-6; tentatively, D is TRBD1 (6 bases). Trimming removed 1 base from V and 4 bases from J, with 14 bases in between. The CDR3 is 17 residues long. Germline V gives CDR1 MDHEN, CDR2 SYDVKM. The CDR3 DNA is TGTGCCAGCAGTTTATCCCAGGGGAGCCCAGGGGCCAACGTCCTGACTTTC. Translated, it gives CASSLSQGSPGANVLTF.

This clonotype was observed many times. The genes are TRBV24-1 and TRBJ2-4, with a possible D match to TRBD1 (6 bases). V lost 8 bases and J lost 0, with 13 bases in between. CDR1 is KGHDR and CDR2 is SFDVKD in the germline V gene. CDR3 length: 15 residues. This chain's CDR3 is CATILRGRAKNIQYF. The DNA for the CDR3 is TGTGCCACCATCCTCAGGGGAAGAGCCAAAAACATTCAGTACTTC.

Of note for this clonotype: The junction departs from germline at one end; a sequencing error may be responsible. The rearrangement uses TRBV5-1 and TRBJ1-6; tentatively, D is TRBD1 (5 bases). The CDR3 is 10 amino acids. Germline loops: CDR1 SGHRS, CDR2 YFSETQ. The CDR3 DNA reads TGCGCCAGCAGGGCTTTCGGGGGACCTTTT. Translated, it gives CASRAFGGPF. Using reference TRBV5-1 and TRBJ1-6 for the parts outside the CDR3, the full variable domain is KAGVTQTPRYLIKTRGQQVTLSCSPISGHRSVSWYQQTPGQGLQFLFEYFSETQRNKGNFPGRFSGRQFSNSRSEMNVSTLELGDSALYLCASRAFGGPFGNGTRLTVT.

In nucleotides, the CDR3 is TGTGCCAGCAGCTACAGGGGATATCAGCCCCAGCATTTT. This encodes CASSYRGYQPQHF. V is TRBV5-6 and J is TRBJ1-5; 7 bases line up with TRBD1. The V and J ends lost 3 bases and 5 bases, in that order; junction bases with no gene match: 2. In germline, CDR1 is SGHDT, CDR2 YYEEEE. The CDR3 loop spans 13 amino acids.

The rearrangement joins TRBV18 to TRBJ1-1, with a tentative D call TRBD1 (5 bases). CDR1 KGHSH and CDR2 LQKENI come from the germline V gene. The CDR3 length is 13 residues. V was trimmed by 6 bases and J by 1 base, leaving 9 bases between them. CDR3 in DNA: TGTGCCAGCTCCTCGGACAAGAACACTGAAGCTTTCTTT. Amino acid sequence: CASSSDKNTEAFF.

Concerning this clonotype itself: This clone may be a read error of a much larger clone one base away. This chain uses TRBV27 with TRBJ2-3; 14 bases map to TRBD2. The germline V gene has CDR1 MNHEY and CDR2 SMNVEV (reference sequence). The CDR3 extends over 15 amino acids. The J segment lost 5 bases and the V segment lost 6 bases, leaving 4 bases of the junction unmatched. The CDR3 sequence: CASSPGLAGVDTQYF. The CDR3 bases are TGTGCCAGCAGCCCGGGACTAGCGGGAGTAGATACGCAGTATTTT.

The chain links TRBV18 to TRBJ1-4; D gene uncertain. CDR1 is KGHSH, CDR2 LQKENI, per germline. Trimming took off 0 bases at V and 6 bases at J, with 5 bases between the two ends. This CDR3 spans 13 amino acids. The CDR3 loop reads CASSPPADEKLFF. As DNA, the CDR3 is TGTGCCAGCTCACCACCCGCCGATGAAAAACTGTTTTTT.

This clonotype was counted ten times or more. The chain employs TRBV28 and TRBJ1-2; D unresolved. The CDR3 consists of 13 residues. The V gene lost 8 bases and the J gene lost 4 bases, with 14 bases spanning the gap. In germline, CDR1 is MDHEN, CDR2 SYDVKM. The CDR3 sequence is CASGSGPSYGYTF. The CDR3 DNA follows: TGTGCCAGCGGTTCAGGTCCCTCCTATGGCTACACCTTC.

This clonotype has only a few counts. J is TRBJ2-7 and V is TRBV20-1, with 8 bases that match TRBD1. CDR1 is DFQATT and CDR2 is SNEGSKA in the germline V gene (reference sequence). The CDR3 has 14 residues. Unmatched junction bases numbered 4, after V lost 1 base and J lost 2 bases. The CDR3 sequence: CSARGLQGAYEQYF. CDR3 sequence (DNA): TGCAGTGCTAGAGGGTTACAGGGGGCCTACGAGCAGTACTTC.

The sample holds a few counts of this clonotype. J is TRBJ2-5 and V is TRBV7-2, with D perhaps TRBD1 (5 bases). Per germline, CDR1 SGHTA and CDR2 FQGNSA. The CDR3 loop spans 15 amino acids. V was cut by 5 bases and J by 2 bases, with 15 bases left in between. The CDR3: CASSPRVRNQETQYF. In nucleotides, the CDR3 is TGTGCCAGCAGCCCCAGGGTTAGGAATCAAGAGACCCAGTACTTC.

The CDR3: CSGGPGIYEQYF. The CDR3 DNA follows: TGCAGCGGCGGCCCCGGGATCTACGAGCAGTACTTC. The chain uses TRBV29-1 and TRBJ2-7, with D perhaps TRBD2 (5 bases). Germline values: CDR1 SQVTM, CDR2 ANQGSEA. The CDR3 length is 12 residues. Trimming left V 7 bases short and J 3 bases short, with 13 bases between.

V is TRBV5-1 and J is TRBJ2-6; D perhaps matches TRBD2 (7 bases). Trimming pared 7 bases from V and 2 bases from J, leaving 19 bases between. The CDR3 length is 17 residues. Per the germline V gene, CDR1 is SGHRS and CDR2 is YFSETQ. The CDR3 sequence: CASRDPGEGPGANVLTF. CDR3 DNA sequence: TGCGCCAGCCGAGATCCAGGGGAGGGACCTGGGGCCAACGTCCTGACTTTC.

This clonotype was found many times. The V and J genes are TRBV3-1 and TRBJ2-7, with 7 bases identical to TRBD1. This CDR3 contains 12 residues. CDR1 and CDR2 (germline): LGHDT, YNNKEL (reference sequence). The trim removed 7 bases at V and 6 bases at J, leaving 6 bases unmatched. As DNA, the CDR3 is TGTGCCAGCAACCGACAGGGATCCGAGCAGTACTTC. Its translation: CASNRQGSEQYF.

The sample holds many counts of this clonotype. The chain recombines TRBV20-1 with TRBJ2-2; D ambiguous. The V end was cut by 7 bases, the J end by 0 bases, with 12 bases between. The CDR3 covers 14 residues. Germline CDR1 and CDR2: DFQATT and SNEGSKA (reference sequence). CDR3 sequence reads: CSVLGGTNTGELFF. The CDR3 DNA reads as TGCAGTGTACTCGGTGGAACGAACACCGGGGAGCTGTTTTTT.

This chain joins TRBV9 and TRBJ2-2; TRBD2 agrees at 9 bases. This CDR3 contains 14 residues. With V trimmed by 7 bases and J by 5 bases, 6 bases remained unmatched. Germline CDR1 is SGDLS and CDR2 is YYNGEE. The CDR3 nucleotides are TGTGCCAGCGGCGGGAGGGCCAGTACCGGGGAGCTGTTTTTT. Translating gives CASGGRASTGELFF. Using reference TRBV9 and TRBJ2-2 for the parts outside the CDR3, the full variable domain is DSGVTQTPKHLITATGQRVTLRCSPRSGDLSVYWYQQSLDQGLQFLIQYYNGEERAKGNILERFSAQQFPDLHSELNLSSLELGDSALYFCASGGRASTGELFFGEGSRLTVL.

This clonotype was counted between two and nine times. V gene TRBV9 combines with J gene TRBJ2-7, with 11 positions matching TRBD1. CDR3 length equals 15 residues. CDR1 and CDR2 (germline): SGDLS, YYNGEE. The trim removed 0 bases at V and 7 bases at J, leaving 6 bases unmatched. The CDR3 DNA sequence: TGTGCCAGCAGCGTAGCTGGCGGGACAGGGGGAGAGCAGTACTTC. This encodes CASSVAGGTGGEQYF. Looking up the rest from reference TRBV9 and TRBJ2-7 gives the full variable domain: DSGVTQTPKHLITATGQRVTLRCSPRSGDLSVYWYQQSLDQGLQFLIQYYNGEERAKGNILERFSAQQFPDLHSELNLSSLELGDSALYFCASSVAGGTGGEQYFGPGTRLTVT.

This chain connects TRBV18 to TRBJ2-4; maybe TRBD1 (5 bases). Looked up from germline, CDR1 is KGHSH and CDR2 is LQKENI. V was trimmed by 3 bases and J by 0 bases, leaving 15 bases between them. This CDR3 comprises 17 residues. DNA for the CDR3: TGTGCCAGCTCACCTGGGCCGTCAGGGCTAGCCAAAAACATTCAGTACTTC. Translated: CASSPGPSGLAKNIQYF.

The CDR3 DNA reads as TGCAGCGTAGATAGCGGGGGGGCTTCCTACAATGAGCAGTTCTTC. Protein sequence: CSVDSGGASYNEQFF. V gene TRBV29-1 combines with J gene TRBJ2-1, with TRBD2 identical over 11 bases. Trimming removed 6 bases from V and 1 base from J; junction bases left unmatched: 5. Germline V gene sequence: CDR1 SQVTM, CDR2 ANQGSEA. The CDR3 spans 15 residues.

This clonotype came up many times. The J gene is TRBJ1-6, the V gene TRBV28; no reliable D call. The CDR3 has 15 amino acids. The V and J ends lost 5 bases and 1 base respectively, with 9 bases between them. CDR1 and CDR2 from the germline V gene are MDHEN and SYDVKM. CDR3 nucleotide sequence: TGTGCCAGCAGTCACCATGGATCCTATAATTCACCCCTCCACTTT. It is translated as CASSHHGSYNSPLHF.

This clonotype was detected ten times or more. V gene TRBV4-3 combines with J gene TRBJ1-4, with D unresolved. Deletions cut 1 base from V and 10 bases from J, with 7 bases between. Per germline, CDR1 LGHNA and CDR2 YSLEER. The CDR3 runs to 12 residues. The CDR3 region has the DNA TGCGCCAGCAGCCAAGGAACCGGAAAACTGTTTTTT. The encoded protein is CASSQGTGKLFF.

Ten or more counts support this clonotype. The rearrangement links TRBV5-1 to TRBJ1-6, with D unclear. The V end was cut by 0 bases, the J end by 0 bases, with 4 bases between. Germline CDR1 SGHRS, CDR2 YFSETQ. The CDR3 loop spans 15 amino acids. The CDR3 loop is CASSLVSSYNSPLHF. For the CDR3, the DNA is TGCGCCAGCAGCTTGGTGAGCTCCTATAATTCACCCCTCCACTTT.

This clonotype was counted ten times or more. The V call is TRBV12-3 or TRBV12-4, the J call TRBJ1-2; D unresolved. Trimming left V 6 bases short and J 4 bases short, with 12 bases between. This CDR3 contains 13 residues. CDR3 DNA sequence: TGTGCCAGCAGCGGCACACGTCGCTATGGCTACACCTTC. It yields the protein CASSGTRRYGYTF.